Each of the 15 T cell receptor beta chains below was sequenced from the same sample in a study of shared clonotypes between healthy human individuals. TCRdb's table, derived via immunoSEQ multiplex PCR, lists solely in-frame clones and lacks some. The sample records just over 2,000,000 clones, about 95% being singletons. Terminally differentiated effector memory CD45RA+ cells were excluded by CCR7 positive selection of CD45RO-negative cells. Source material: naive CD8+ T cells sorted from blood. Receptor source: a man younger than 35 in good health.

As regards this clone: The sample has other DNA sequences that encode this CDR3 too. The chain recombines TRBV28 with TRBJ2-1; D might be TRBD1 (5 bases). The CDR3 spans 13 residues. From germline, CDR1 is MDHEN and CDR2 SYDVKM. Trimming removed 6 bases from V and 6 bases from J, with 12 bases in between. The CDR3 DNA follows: TGTGCCAGCAGCTACAGGCAGGGCAATGAGCAGTTCTTC. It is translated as CASSYRQGNEQFF.

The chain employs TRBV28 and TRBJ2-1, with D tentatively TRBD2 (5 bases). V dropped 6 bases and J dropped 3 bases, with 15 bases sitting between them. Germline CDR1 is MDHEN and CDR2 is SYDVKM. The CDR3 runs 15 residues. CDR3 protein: CASSQRVGIYNEQFF. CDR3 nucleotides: TGTGCCAGCAGCCAGAGGGTGGGGATCTACAATGAGCAGTTCTTC.

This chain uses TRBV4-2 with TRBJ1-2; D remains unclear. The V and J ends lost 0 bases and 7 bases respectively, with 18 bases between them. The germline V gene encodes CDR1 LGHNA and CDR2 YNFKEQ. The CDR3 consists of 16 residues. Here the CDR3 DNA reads TGTGCCAGCAGCCAAGACTACCTATTAATTAGTCGTGGCTACACCTTC. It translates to CASSQDYLLISRGYTF.

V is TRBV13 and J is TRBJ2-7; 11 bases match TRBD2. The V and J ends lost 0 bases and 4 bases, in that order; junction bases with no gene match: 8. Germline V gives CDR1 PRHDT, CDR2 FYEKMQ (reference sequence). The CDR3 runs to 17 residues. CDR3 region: CASSLGLAGGPDYEQYF. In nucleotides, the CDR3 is TGTGCCAGCAGCTTAGGGCTAGCGGGAGGCCCGGATTACGAGCAGTACTTC.

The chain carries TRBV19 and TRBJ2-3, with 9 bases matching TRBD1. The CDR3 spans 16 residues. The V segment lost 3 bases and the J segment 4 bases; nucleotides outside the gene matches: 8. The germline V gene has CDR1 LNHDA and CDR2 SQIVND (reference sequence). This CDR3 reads CASSIIWDRVADTQYF. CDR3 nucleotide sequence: TGTGCCAGTAGTATTATTTGGGACAGGGTAGCAGATACGCAGTATTTT.

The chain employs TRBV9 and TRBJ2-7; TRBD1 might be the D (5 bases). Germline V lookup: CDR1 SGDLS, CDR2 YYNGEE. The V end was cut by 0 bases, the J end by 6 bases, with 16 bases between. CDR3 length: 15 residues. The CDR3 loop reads CASSVDEGDNREQYF. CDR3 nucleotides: TGTGCCAGCAGCGTAGATGAAGGGGATAATCGCGAGCAGTACTTC.

The CDR3 DNA reads as TGCGCCAGCAGCCCGGACCTGGCCTACGAGCAGTACTTC. Translated, it gives CASSPDLAYEQYF. The V gene is TRBV4-3, the J gene TRBJ2-7; no clear D. The germline V gene has CDR1 LGHNA and CDR2 YSLEER. Trimming removed 4 bases at V and 2 bases at J, with 9 bases between. This CDR3 is built from 13 residues.

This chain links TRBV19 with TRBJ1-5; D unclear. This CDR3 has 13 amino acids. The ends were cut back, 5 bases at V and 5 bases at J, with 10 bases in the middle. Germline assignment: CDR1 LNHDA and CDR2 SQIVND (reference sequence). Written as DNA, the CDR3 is TGTGCCAGTAGTCTTTGGGAGGATCAGCCCCAGCATTTT. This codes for CASSLWEDQPQHF. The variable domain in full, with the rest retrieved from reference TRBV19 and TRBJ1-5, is DGGITQSPKYLFRKEGQNVTLSCEQNLNHDAMYWYRQDPGQGLRLIYYSQIVNDFQKGDIAEGYSVSREKKESFPLTVTSAQKNPTAFYLCASSLWEDQPQHFGDGTRLSIL.

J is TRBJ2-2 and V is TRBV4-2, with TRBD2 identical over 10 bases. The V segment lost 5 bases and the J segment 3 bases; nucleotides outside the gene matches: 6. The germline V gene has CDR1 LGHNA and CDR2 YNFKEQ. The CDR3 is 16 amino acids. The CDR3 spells CASSSQREGDTGELFF. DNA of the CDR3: TGTGCCAGCAGCTCTCAGCGGGAGGGGGACACCGGGGAGCTGTTTTTT.

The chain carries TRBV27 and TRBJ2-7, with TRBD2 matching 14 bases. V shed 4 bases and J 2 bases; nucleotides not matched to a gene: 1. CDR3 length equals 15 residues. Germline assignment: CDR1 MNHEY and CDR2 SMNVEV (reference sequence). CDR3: CASSWTSGRTYEQYF. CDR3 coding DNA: TGTGCCAGCAGTTGGACTAGCGGGAGGACCTACGAGCAGTACTTC.

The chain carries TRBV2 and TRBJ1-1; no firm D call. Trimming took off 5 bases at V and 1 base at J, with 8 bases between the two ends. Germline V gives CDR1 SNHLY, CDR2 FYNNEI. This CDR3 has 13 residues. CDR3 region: CASSRTPNTEAFF. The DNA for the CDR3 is TGTGCCAGCAGTCGCACACCGAACACTGAAGCTTTCTTT.

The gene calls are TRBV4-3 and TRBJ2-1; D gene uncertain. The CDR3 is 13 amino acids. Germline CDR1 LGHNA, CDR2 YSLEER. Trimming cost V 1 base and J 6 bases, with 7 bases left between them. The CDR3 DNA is TGCGCCAGCAGCCAAGCCCGTTTCAATGAGCAGTTCTTC. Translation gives CASSQARFNEQFF.

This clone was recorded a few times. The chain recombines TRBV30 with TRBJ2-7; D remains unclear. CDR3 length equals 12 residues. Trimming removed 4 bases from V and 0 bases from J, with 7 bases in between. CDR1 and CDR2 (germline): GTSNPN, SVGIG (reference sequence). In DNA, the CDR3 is TGTGCCTGGACGGCGGACTCCTACGAGCAGTACTTC. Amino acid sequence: CAWTADSYEQYF. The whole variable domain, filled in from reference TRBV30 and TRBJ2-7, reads SQTIHQWPATLVQPVGSPLSLECTVEGTSNPNLYWYRQAAGRGLQLLFYSVGIGQISSEVPQNLSASRPQDRQFILSSKKLLLSDSGFYLCAWTADSYEQYFGPGTRLTVT.

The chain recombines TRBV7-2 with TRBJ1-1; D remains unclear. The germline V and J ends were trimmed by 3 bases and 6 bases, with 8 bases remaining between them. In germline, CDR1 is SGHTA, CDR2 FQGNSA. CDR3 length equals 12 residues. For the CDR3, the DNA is TGTGCCAGCAGCTTTCCAGGAGCTGAAGCTTTCTTT. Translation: CASSFPGAEAFF.

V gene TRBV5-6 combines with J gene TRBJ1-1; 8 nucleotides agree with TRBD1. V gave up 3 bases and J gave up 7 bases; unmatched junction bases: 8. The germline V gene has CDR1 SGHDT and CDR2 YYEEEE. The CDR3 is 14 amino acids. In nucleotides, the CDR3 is TGTGCCAGCAGCTCCCCCGGGACAGGAAATGAAGCTTTCTTT. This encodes CASSSPGTGNEAFF. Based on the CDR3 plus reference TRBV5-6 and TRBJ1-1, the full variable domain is DAGVTQSPTHLIKTRGQQVTLRCSPKSGHDTVSWYQQALGQGPQFIFQYYEEEERQRGNFPDRFSGHQFPNYSSELNVNALLLGDSALYLCASSSPGTGNEAFFGQGTRLTVV.